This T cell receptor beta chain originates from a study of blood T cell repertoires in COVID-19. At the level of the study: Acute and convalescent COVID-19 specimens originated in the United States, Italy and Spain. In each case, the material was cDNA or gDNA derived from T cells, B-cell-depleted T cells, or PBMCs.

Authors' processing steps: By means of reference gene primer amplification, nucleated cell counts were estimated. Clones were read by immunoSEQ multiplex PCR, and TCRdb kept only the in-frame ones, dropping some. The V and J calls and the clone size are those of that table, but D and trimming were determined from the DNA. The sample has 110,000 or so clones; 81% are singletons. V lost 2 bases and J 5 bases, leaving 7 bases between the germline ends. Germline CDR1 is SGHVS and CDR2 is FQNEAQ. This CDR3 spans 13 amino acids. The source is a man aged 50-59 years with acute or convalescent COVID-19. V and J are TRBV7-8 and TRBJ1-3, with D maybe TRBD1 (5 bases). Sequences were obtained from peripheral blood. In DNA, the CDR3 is TGTGCCAGCAGCTTAAAGGGGCGAAACACCATATATTTT. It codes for CASSLKGRNTIYF.